The 4 T cell receptor beta chains below were found in one sample sequenced in a study of technical replicates of blood from several donors. Here immunoSEQ multiplex PCR was the method, and the copy in TCRdb shows in-frame clones only, minus some. The table lists roughly 90,000 clones, over 85% of them singletons. Sequencing was carried out using T cells isolated from PBMCs. The receptors derive from a human donor in good health.

The chain employs TRBV7-9 and TRBJ2-6; D call uncertain. The CDR3 is 17 residues long. Germline lookup yields CDR1 SEHNR and CDR2 FQNEAQ (reference sequence). The germline V and J ends were trimmed by 3 bases and 0 bases, with 12 bases remaining between them. The CDR3 here is CASSLGRLLSGANVLTF. The CDR3 DNA is TGTGCCAGCAGCTTGGGCAGGTTACTCTCTGGGGCCAACGTCCTGACTTTC.

The V call is TRBV5-5, the J call TRBJ2-7; TRBD2 might be the D (6 bases). Germline V CDR1 and CDR2: SGHKS, YYEKEE (reference sequence). The V gene lost 2 bases and the J gene lost 3 bases, with 15 bases spanning the gap. The CDR3 totals 15 residues. CDR3 nucleotides: TGTGCCAGCAGCTTTCGCGCGGGACCTTTCTACGAGCAGTACTTC. Its translation is CASSFRAGPFYEQYF. Supplemented by reference TRBV5-5 and TRBJ2-7, the full variable domain reads DAGVTQSPTHLIKTRGQQVTLRCSPISGHKSVSWYQQVLGQGPQFIFQYYEKEERGRGNFPDRFSARQFPNYSSELNVNALLLGDSALYLCASSFRAGPFYEQYFGPGTRLTVT.

The rearrangement uses TRBV27 and TRBJ2-5; weak D call: TRBD1 (6 bases). Deletions cut 1 base from V and 7 bases from J, with 16 bases between. CDR3 length: 15 amino acids. In germline, CDR1 is MNHEY, CDR2 SMNVEV (reference sequence). CDR3 amino acids: CASSLYGQSGGTQYF. The CDR3 bases are TGTGCCAGCAGTTTATACGGACAGTCAGGCGGGACCCAGTACTTC.

The gene calls are TRBV7-8 and TRBJ1-2, with 11 nucleotides matching TRBD1. CDR3 length: 20 residues. In germline, CDR1 is SGHVS, CDR2 FQNEAQ. The J segment lost 6 bases and the V segment lost 0 bases, leaving 18 bases of the junction unmatched. The CDR3 nucleotides are TGTGCCAGCAGCTTAGCGTCTCTTAGAGGACAGGGGGCGACGGTGGATGGCTACACCTTC. This translates into CASSLASLRGQGATVDGYTF.